These 12 T cell receptor beta chains were sequenced from one sample in a study of CD8 T cells in Susac syndrome. RNA totalling roughly 0.45 to 1 ug underwent reverse transcription with random hexamers. TCRdb recomputed calls from the immunoSEQ multiplex PCR reads with MiXCR, one row per CDR3 protein. This table holds 150,000 to 200,000 distinct CDR3 sequences, roughly 91% found once. The sample comprised CD4+ T cells from PBMCs. These receptors all stem from a human donor with Susac syndrome.

This chain joins TRBV2 and TRBJ2-2, with D hard to call. In germline, CDR1 is SNHLY, CDR2 FYNNEI. Trimming stripped 6 bases from V and 0 bases from J, with 8 bases between. The CDR3 is 14 amino acids. The CDR3 region has the DNA TGTGCCAGCAGGGAACCGACGAACACCGGGGAGCTGTTTTTT. This gives the protein CASREPTNTGELFF. The full variable domain, its missing parts supplied by reference TRBV2 and TRBJ2-2, is EPEVTQTPSHQVTQMGQEVILRCVPISNHLYFYWYRQILGQKVEFLVSFYNNEISEKSEIFDDQFSVERPDGSNFTLKIRSTKLEDSAMYFCASREPTNTGELFFGEGSRLTVL.

This clonotype was detected only a few times. The chain has TRBV4-2 and TRBJ2-2; the D is unclear. The V end lost 4 bases, the J end lost 3 bases, and 9 bases lay between the germline ends. CDR1 is LGHNA and CDR2 is YNFKEQ in the germline V gene. CDR3 length equals 14 residues. CDR3 residues: CASSLDGHTGELFF. CDR3 coding DNA: TGTGCCAGCAGCCTAGACGGACACACCGGGGAGCTGTTTTTT.

To note about this clonotype: The junction departs from germline at one end; a sequencing error may be responsible. The chain is built from TRBV10-2 and TRBJ2-1, with TRBD1 matching 9 bases. CDR1 and CDR2 from the germline V gene are WSHSY and SAAADI. The CDR3 runs 13 residues. Here the CDR3 reads CASSGTGLGEQSF. Written as DNA, the CDR3 is TGCGCCAGCAGCGGGACAGGGTTAGGGGAGCAGTCCTTC.

The chain employs TRBV27 and TRBJ1-1; D is unresolved. This CDR3 has 14 amino acids. V lost 3 bases, J lost 1 base, and 9 bases lay in between. Per germline, CDR1 MNHEY and CDR2 SMNVEV (reference sequence). The CDR3 bases are TGTGCCAGCAGTTTCAGATTGGGGAACACTGAAGCTTTCTTT. Its translation: CASSFRLGNTEAFF.

The chain joins TRBV27 to TRBJ2-1; a weak D match, TRBD1 (6 bases). This CDR3 has 14 residues. V was shortened by 0 bases and J by 7 bases, with 10 bases between the two germline ends. Germline V gene data show CDR1 as MNHEY and CDR2 as SMNVEV (reference sequence). As DNA, the CDR3 is TGTGCCAGCAGTTTATCGCCAGGGGTAAATGAGCAGTTCTTC. Translation: CASSLSPGVNEQFF.

The rearrangement joins TRBV5-1 to TRBJ2-6, with TRBD1 identical over 8 bases. This CDR3 region has 17 residues. V trimming: 0 bases; J trimming: 3 bases; junction bases outside the gene matches: 5. Germline CDR1 SGHRS, CDR2 YFSETQ. The CDR3 DNA is TGCGCCAGCAGCTTGGGACAGGGGTGGGTTGGGGCCAACGTCCTGACTTTC. It specifies CASSLGQGWVGANVLTF. The full variable domain, rest sourced from reference TRBV5-1 and TRBJ2-6, is KAGVTQTPRYLIKTRGQQVTLSCSPISGHRSVSWYQQTPGQGLQFLFEYFSETQRNKGNFPGRFSGRQFSNSRSEMNVSTLELGDSALYLCASSLGQGWVGANVLTFGAGSRLTVL.

This clonotype was seen just once. The J gene is TRBJ1-6, the V gene TRBV27; 8 bases match TRBD1. The CDR3 is made up of 14 amino acids. From germline, CDR1 is MNHEY and CDR2 SMNVEV (reference sequence). V trimming: 7 bases; J trimming: 9 bases; junction bases outside the gene matches: 8. CDR3 sequence: CASKVVDRVSPLHF. The DNA of the CDR3 is TGTGCCAGCAAAGTTGTGGACAGGGTTTCACCCCTCCACTTT.

As DNA, the CDR3 is TGTGCCAGCAGCTTAGGAGGAAGTCACTATGGCTACACCTTC. Translated: CASSLGGSHYGYTF. The chain recombines TRBV7-9 with TRBJ1-2, with D uncertain. The CDR3 spans 14 residues. Germline values: CDR1 SEHNR, CDR2 FQNEAQ (reference sequence). The V end lost 1 base, the J end lost 3 bases, and 9 bases lay between the germline ends.

The genes are TRBV29-1 and TRBJ2-5; 11 positions match TRBD2. Germline lookup yields CDR1 SQVTM and CDR2 ANQGSEA. After removal of 3 bases from V and 1 base from J, the junction contained 1 base not matched to a gene. This CDR3 is built from 14 residues. The CDR3 region is CSVDLAGGQETQYF. CDR3 nucleotide sequence: TGCAGCGTTGACCTAGCGGGGGGCCAAGAGACCCAGTACTTC.

The chain has TRBV7-2 and TRBJ2-1; 13 bases agree with TRBD2. This CDR3 is built from 17 residues. After removal of 5 bases from V and 7 bases from J, the junction contained 11 bases not matched to a gene. Per the germline V gene, CDR1 is SGHTA and CDR2 is FQGNSA. The CDR3, as DNA: TGTGCCAGCAGCAAACAGGGACTAGCGGGGAGACTTAATGAGCAGTTCTTC. Residues: CASSKQGLAGRLNEQFF. Full variable domain (rest looked up from reference TRBV7-2 and TRBJ2-1): GAGVSQSPSNKVTEKGKDVELRCDPISGHTALYWYRQSLGQGLEFLIYFQGNSAPDKSGLPSDRFSAERTGGSVSTLTIQRTQQEDSAVYLCASSKQGLAGRLNEQFFGPGTRLTVL.

This chain joins TRBV20-1 and TRBJ1-3; D may be TRBD1 (5 bases). V lost 0 bases and J 2 bases, leaving 8 bases between the germline ends. The CDR3 is made up of 14 amino acids. CDR1 DFQATT and CDR2 SNEGSKA come from the germline V gene (reference sequence). The CDR3 sequence: CSARDDRTGNTIYF. The DNA for the CDR3 is TGCAGTGCTAGAGACGACAGAACTGGAAACACCATATATTTT.

This CDR3 reads CASSSGGSGEKLFF. Written as DNA, the CDR3 is TGTGCCAGCAGCTCGGGGGGGTCGGGTGAAAAACTGTTTTTT. The chain combines TRBV5-4 with TRBJ1-4; a possible D gene is TRBD1 (5 bases). Germline CDR1 and CDR2: SGHNT and YYREEE (reference sequence). The V gene lost 3 bases and the J gene lost 7 bases, with 13 bases spanning the gap. The CDR3 covers 14 residues. Complete variable domain (other parts from reference TRBV5-4 and TRBJ1-4): ETGVTQSPTHLIKTRGQQVTLRCSSQSGHNTVSWYQQALGQGPQFIFQYYREEENGRGNFPPRFSGLQFPNYSSELNVNALELDDSALYLCASSSGGSGEKLFFGSGTQLSVL.